This entry features one T cell receptor (beta chain) sequence. It was template switching that added a universal primer site, and there were unique molecular identifiers on the cDNA. One entry per CDR3 protein, called by TCRdb with MiXCR from the 5' RACE reads. The sample includes around 480,000 distinct CDR3 sequences, roughly an eighth of them seen just once. This sample was taken from a study of identical twins. The sample was also reused in another study, on yellow fever vaccine responses in identical twins.

The receptor was isolated from a woman under 30 in good health. Sequences were obtained from CD4+ T cells sorted from blood.

The DNA of the CDR3 is TGTGCCGGGACAGTACGCAGAGAGACCCAGTACTTC. This encodes CAGTVRRETQYF. The rearrangement uses TRBV30 and TRBJ2-5; TRBD1 aligns across 7 bases. CDR1 GTSNPN and CDR2 SVGIG come from the germline V gene (reference sequence). The CDR3 sequence is 12 residues long. J gave up 4 bases and V 8 bases, and 7 bases lay outside the gene matches.